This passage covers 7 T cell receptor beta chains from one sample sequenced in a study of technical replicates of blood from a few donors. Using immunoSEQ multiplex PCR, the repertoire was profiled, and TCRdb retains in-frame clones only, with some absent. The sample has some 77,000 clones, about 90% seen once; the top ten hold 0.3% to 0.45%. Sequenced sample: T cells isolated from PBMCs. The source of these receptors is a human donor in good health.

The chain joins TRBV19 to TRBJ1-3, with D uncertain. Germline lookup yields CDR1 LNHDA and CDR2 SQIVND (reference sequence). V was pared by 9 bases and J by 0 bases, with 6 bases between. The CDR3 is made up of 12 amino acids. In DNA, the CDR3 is TGTGCCAGCACAACCTCTGGAAACACCATATATTTT. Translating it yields CASTTSGNTIYF.

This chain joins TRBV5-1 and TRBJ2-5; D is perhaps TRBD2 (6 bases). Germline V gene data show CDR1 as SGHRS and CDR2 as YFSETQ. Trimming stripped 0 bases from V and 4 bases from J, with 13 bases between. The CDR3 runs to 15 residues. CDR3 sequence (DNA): TGCGCCAGCAGCTTGGATGGGACTTCCGCAGAGACCCAGTACTTC. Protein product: CASSLDGTSAETQYF.

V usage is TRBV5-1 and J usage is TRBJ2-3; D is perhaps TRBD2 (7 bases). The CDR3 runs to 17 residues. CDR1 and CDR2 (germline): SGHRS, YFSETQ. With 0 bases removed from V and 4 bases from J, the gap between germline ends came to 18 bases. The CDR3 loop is CASSLGLRGGGADTQYF. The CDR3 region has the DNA TGCGCCAGCAGCTTGGGGCTGCGCGGAGGGGGGGCAGATACGCAGTATTTT.

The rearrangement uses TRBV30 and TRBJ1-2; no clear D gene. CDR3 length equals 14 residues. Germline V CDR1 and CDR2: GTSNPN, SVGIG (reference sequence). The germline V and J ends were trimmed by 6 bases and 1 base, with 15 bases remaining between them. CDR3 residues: CACLRGSFNYGYTF. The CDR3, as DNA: TGTGCCTGTCTTCGCGGCAGTTTTAACTATGGCTACACCTTC. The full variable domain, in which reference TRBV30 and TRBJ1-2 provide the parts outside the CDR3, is SQTIHQWPATLVQPVGSPLSLECTVEGTSNPNLYWYRQAAGRGLQLLFYSVGIGQISSEVPQNLSASRPQDRQFILSSKKLLLSDSGFYLCACLRGSFNYGYTFGSGTRLTVV.

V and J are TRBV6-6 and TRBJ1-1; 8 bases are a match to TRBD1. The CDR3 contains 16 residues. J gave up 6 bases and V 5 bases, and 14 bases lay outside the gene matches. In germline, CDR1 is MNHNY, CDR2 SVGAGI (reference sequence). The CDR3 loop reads CASSNQARGQGPEAFF. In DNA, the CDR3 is TGTGCCAGCAGTAACCAGGCCAGGGGGCAGGGACCTGAAGCTTTCTTT.

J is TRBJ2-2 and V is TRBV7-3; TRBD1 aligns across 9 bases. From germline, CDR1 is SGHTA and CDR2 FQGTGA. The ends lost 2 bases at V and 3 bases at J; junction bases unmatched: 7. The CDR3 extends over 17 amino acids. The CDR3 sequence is CASSLLGQGPDTGELFF. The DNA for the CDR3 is TGTGCCAGCAGCTTACTGGGACAGGGCCCAGACACCGGGGAGCTGTTTTTT.

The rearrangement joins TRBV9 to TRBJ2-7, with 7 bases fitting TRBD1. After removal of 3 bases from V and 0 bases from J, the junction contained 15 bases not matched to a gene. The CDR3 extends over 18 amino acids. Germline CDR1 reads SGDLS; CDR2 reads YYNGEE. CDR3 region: CASSERPTGALNSYEQYF. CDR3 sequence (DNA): TGTGCCAGCAGCGAGCGCCCCACAGGGGCACTAAACTCCTACGAGCAGTACTTC.